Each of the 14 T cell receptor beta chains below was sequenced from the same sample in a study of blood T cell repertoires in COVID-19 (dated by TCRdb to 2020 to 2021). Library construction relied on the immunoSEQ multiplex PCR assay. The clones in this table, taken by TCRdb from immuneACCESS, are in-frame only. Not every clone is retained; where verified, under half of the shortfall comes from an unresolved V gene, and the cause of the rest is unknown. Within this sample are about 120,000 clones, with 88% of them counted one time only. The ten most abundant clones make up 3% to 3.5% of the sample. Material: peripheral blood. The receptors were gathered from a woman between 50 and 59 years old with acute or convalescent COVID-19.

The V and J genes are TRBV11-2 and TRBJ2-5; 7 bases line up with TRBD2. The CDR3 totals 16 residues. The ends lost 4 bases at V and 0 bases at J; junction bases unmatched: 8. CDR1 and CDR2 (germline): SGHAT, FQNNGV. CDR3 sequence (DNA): TGTGCCAGCAGCTCGGGTCTGGGAGGGAACCAAGAGACCCAGTACTTC. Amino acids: CASSSGLGGNQETQYF. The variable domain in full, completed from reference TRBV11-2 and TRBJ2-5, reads EAGVAQSPRYKIIEKRQSVAFWCNPISGHATLYWYQQILGQGPKLLIQFQNNGVVDDSQLPKDRFSAERLKGVDSTLKIQPAKLEDSAVYLCASSSGLGGNQETQYFGPGTRLLVL.

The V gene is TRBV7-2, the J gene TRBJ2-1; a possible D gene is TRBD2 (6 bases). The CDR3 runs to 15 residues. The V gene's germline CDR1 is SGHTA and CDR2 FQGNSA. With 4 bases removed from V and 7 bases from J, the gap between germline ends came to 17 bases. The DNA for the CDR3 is TGTGCCAGCAGCTCTAGGGCTAGCGATATGAATGAGCAGTTCTTC. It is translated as CASSSRASDMNEQFF.

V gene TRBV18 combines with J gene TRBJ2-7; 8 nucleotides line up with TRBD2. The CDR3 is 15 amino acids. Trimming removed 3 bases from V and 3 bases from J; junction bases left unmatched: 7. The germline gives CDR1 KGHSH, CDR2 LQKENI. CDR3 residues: CASSPPGLELYEQYF. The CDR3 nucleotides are TGTGCCAGCTCACCCCCGGGACTAGAGCTCTACGAGCAGTACTTC.

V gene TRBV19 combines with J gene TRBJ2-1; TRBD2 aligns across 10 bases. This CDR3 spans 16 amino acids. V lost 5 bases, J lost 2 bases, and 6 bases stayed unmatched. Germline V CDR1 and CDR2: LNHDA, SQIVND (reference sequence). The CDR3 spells CASSPLAGVPYNEQFF. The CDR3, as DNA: TGTGCCAGTAGTCCGCTAGCGGGAGTCCCCTACAATGAGCAGTTCTTC. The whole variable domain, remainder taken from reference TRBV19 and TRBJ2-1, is DGGITQSPKYLFRKEGQNVTLSCEQNLNHDAMYWYRQDPGQGLRLIYYSQIVNDFQKGDIAEGYSVSREKKESFPLTVTSAQKNPTAFYLCASSPLAGVPYNEQFFGPGTRLTVL.

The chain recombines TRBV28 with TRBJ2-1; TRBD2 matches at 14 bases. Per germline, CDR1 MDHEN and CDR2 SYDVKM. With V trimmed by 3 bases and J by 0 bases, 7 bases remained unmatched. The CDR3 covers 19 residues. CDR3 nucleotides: TGTGCCAGCAGTTTGACTAGCGGGAGGGCCGATGTCTCCTACAATGAGCAGTTCTTC. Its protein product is CASSLTSGRADVSYNEQFF.

The CDR3 sequence is CASSQVRGYGELFF. The CDR3 bases are TGTGCCTCTTCCCAAGTCAGGGGTTATGGGGAACTGTTTTTT. The rearrangement uses TRBV6-5 and TRBJ1-4; weak D call: TRBD1 (6 bases). The CDR3 runs 14 residues. The germline V gene encodes CDR1 MNHEY and CDR2 SVGAGI. The V gene lost 11 bases and the J gene lost 12 bases, with 25 bases spanning the gap.

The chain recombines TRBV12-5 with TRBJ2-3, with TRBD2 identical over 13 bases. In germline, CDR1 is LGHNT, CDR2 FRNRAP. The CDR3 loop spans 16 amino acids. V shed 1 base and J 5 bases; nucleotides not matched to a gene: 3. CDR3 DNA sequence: TGTGCTAGTGGTTTGGGGACTAGCGGGAGTTTAGATACGCAGTATTTT. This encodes CASGLGTSGSLDTQYF.

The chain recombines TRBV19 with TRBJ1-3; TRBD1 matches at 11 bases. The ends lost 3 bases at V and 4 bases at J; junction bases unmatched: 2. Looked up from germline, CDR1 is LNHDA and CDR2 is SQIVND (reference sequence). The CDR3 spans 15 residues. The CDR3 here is CASSMDRGPGNTIYF. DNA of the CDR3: TGTGCCAGTAGTATGGACAGGGGGCCCGGAAACACCATATATTTT.

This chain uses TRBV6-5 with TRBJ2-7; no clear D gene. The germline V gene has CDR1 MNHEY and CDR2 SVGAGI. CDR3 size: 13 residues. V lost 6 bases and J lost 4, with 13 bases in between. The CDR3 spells CASSPPPAYEQYF. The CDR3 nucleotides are TGTGCCAGCAGCCCGCCGCCCGCGTACGAGCAGTACTTC.

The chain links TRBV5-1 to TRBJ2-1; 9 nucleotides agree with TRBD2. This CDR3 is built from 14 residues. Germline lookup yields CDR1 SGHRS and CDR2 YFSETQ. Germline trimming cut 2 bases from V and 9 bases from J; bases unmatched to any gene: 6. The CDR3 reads CASSFSSGNVEQFF. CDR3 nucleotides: TGCGCCAGCAGCTTCTCTAGCGGGAATGTTGAGCAGTTCTTC. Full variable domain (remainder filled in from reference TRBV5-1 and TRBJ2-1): KAGVTQTPRYLIKTRGQQVTLSCSPISGHRSVSWYQQTPGQGLQFLFEYFSETQRNKGNFPGRFSGRQFSNSRSEMNVSTLELGDSALYLCASSFSSGNVEQFFGPGTRLTVL.

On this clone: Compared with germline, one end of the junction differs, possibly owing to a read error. CDR3 loop: CASSLAGGTGELFF. CDR3 bases: TGTGCCAGCAGCCTAGCGGGGGGCACCGGGGAGCTGTTTTTT. This chain joins TRBV7-9 and TRBJ2-2, with TRBD2 identical over 11 bases. Looked up from germline, CDR1 is SEHNR and CDR2 is FQNEAQ (reference sequence). The CDR3 totals 14 residues.

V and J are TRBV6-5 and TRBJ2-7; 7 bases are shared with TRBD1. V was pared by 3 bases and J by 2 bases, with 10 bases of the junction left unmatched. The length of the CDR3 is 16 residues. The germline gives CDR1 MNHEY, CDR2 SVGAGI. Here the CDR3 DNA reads TGTGCCAGCAGTTATTTTGGGGACAGTTTTCCCTACGAGCAGTACTTC. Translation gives CASSYFGDSFPYEQYF.

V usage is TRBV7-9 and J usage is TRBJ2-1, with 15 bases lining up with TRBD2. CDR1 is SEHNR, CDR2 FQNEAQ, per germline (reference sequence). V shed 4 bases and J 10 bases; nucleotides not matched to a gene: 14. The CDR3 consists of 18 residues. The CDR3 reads CASSSLGLAGGPGDEQFF. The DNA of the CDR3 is TGTGCCAGCAGCTCACTGGGACTAGCGGGAGGCCCCGGGGACGAGCAGTTCTTC.

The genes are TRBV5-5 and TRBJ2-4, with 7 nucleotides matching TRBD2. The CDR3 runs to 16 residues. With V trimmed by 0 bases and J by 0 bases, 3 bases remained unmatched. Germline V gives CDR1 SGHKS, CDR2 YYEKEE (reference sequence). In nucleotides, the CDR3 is TGTGCCAGCAGCTTGGCTAGCGGAGCAGCCAAAAACATTCAGTACTTC. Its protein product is CASSLASGAAKNIQYF.